This T cell receptor beta chain was recorded in a study of post-analysis software for immune sequencing data. Study outcomes and limitations: Normalized Chao1 diversity was significantly lower in multiple sclerosis patients than in controls. Compared with controls, patients had more of 4 or 5 TRBV segments, including TRBV5-6, TRBV5-1 and TRBV20-1.

Turning to this clonotype: What it binds is not known.

This CDR3 contains 12 residues. V was pared by 6 bases and J by 5 bases, with 11 bases between. The germline V gene encodes CDR1 SGHTA and CDR2 FQGNSA. Incorporated into the TCR beta cDNA libraries were unique molecular identifiers, which served to reduce PCR and sequencing biases. When about 0.85 to 11 million T cells were used, they gave about 540,000 cDNA molecules. TCRdb re-called the PCR reads through MiXCR, storing one row per CDR3 protein. The sample consists of a few hundred thousand distinct CDR3 sequences, around a third of them appearing once. This chain connects TRBV7-2 to TRBJ2-7, with D perhaps assigned TRBD1 or TRBD2 (5 bases each). What was sequenced was blood. The clonotype was recovered from a girl aged 5-17 years with multiple sclerosis. CDR3: CASSFMGDEQYF. The CDR3 bases are TGTGCCAGCAGTTTTATGGGGGACGAGCAGTACTTC.